The clone carrying this T cell receptor beta chain turned up a few times. Its target is unknown. One entry per CDR3 protein, called by TCRdb with MiXCR from the 5' RACE reads. The sample holds 250,000 to 350,000 distinct CDR3 sequences; around 19% are singletons and the top ten take under 25%. The germline V and J ends were trimmed by 3 bases and 0 bases, with 15 bases remaining between them. This CDR3 is 17 amino acids long. CDR1 and CDR2 from the germline V gene are LGHNA and YSLEER. The data belong to a study of T-cell memory formation after mild COVID-19. Study as a whole: Clustering of TCRs was largely donor specific.

Points from the study as a whole: Memory from before infection featured some responding clones, which suggests cross-reactive memory joined. Clones shrinking from day 15 to 85 showed even CD4/CD8 mixes; later expanders tilted CD4+.

The genes are TRBV4-3 and TRBJ1-3; no clear D. The specimen was PBMCs or a T cell subset sorted from them (not recorded which). This TCR derives from a man between 18 and 35 years old who had mild COVID-19 (a few samples of this study predate the infection). Cell type and time point are not known. The CDR3 sequence is CASSHRPLALSGNTIYF. The CDR3 bases are TGCGCCAGCAGCCACCGACCTCTGGCCCTCTCTGGAAACACCATATATTTT.